This T cell receptor (beta chain) derives from a study of blood T cell repertoires in COVID-19. Libraries were prepared by immunoSEQ multiplex PCR; TCRdb keeps only in-frame clonotypes and omits some of them. There are some 100,000 clones in the sample; 86% occur only once, and less than 3% lies in the top ten. Participants' reported clinical history set cohort assignment. Donors in Cohort 3 who had recovered were those with two negative PCRs, healthcare professional clearance, or resolution of their symptoms. Germline loops: CDR1 LGHDT, CDR2 YNNKEL (reference sequence). Between the trimmed V and J ends, which lost 4 bases and 6 bases, there was a span of 21 bases. The CDR3 is 16 residues long.

The chain is built from TRBV3-1 (or the pseudogene TRBV3-2) and TRBJ2-5; the D gene is possibly TRBD1 (8 bases). The sequence came from a woman between 50 and 59 years old who had recovered from COVID-19. The sample consisted of PBMCs or T cells enriched from blood (not recorded which). In DNA, the CDR3 is TGTGCCAGCAGCCCAACAGGGGGGGCGGGCTCAAAGACCCAGTACTTC. It specifies CASSPTGGAGSKTQYF.